The source of this T cell receptor (beta chain) is a study of T cells in Graves' hyperthyroidism and ophthalmopathy. Turning to the study itself: Any treatment followed the collection of peripheral blood at initial diagnosis.

Patients aged 18 to 65 had newly diagnosed hyperthyroidism that had lasted under 2 months. Deletions cut 4 bases from V and 3 bases from J, with 15 bases between. This CDR3 region has 15 residues. In germline, CDR1 is MNHNS, CDR2 SASEGT. Amplified TCR beta CDR3 regions came from RNA transcripts. The HTBI set primed first-round TCR CDR3 RT-PCR. TCRdb ran MiXCR on the multiplex PCR reads and lists one entry per CDR3 protein. Of 690,000 or so distinct CDR3 sequences listed, approximately 18% were seen once; the top ten hold 15% to 20%. The sample holds a few counts of this clonotype. The TCR sequence derives from a woman aged 45-59 years with Graves' hyperthyroidism that later progressed to Graves' ophthalmopathy. Sequenced: blood. This chain connects TRBV6-1 to TRBJ1-2; D unclear. CDR3 loop: CASSVRQEFDYGYTF. Here the CDR3 DNA reads TGTGCCAGCAGTGTTCGGCAGGAATTTGACTATGGCTACACCTTC.